The 11 T cell receptor beta chains listed next were all sequenced from one sample in a study of regulatory T cells in long-lasting Graves disease. Through Arm-PCR of CDR3 regions and iRepertoire HTBI primers, TCR beta libraries were built. MiXCR, run by TCRdb on the multiplex PCR reads, gives a single entry per CDR3 protein. In the table there are roughly 700,000 distinct CDR3 sequences, approximately 29% of which are singletons. Specified time point: persistent/refractory GD, antithyroid drugs over 5 years with positive TRAb. Preparation of the TCR library used RNA extracted from PBMCs. The sample in question was peripheral blood mononuclear cells (PBMCs), obtained when the disease was refractory, from a patient treated with antithyroid drugs. The receptors originated from a female donor with Graves disease.

In its sample, this clonotype was seen many times. The chain carries TRBV18 and TRBJ1-1; 7 nucleotides agree with TRBD1. The CDR3 has 14 amino acids. J gave up 4 bases and V 5 bases, and 7 bases lay outside the gene matches. Germline values: CDR1 KGHSH, CDR2 LQKENI. CDR3 coding DNA: TGTGCCAGCTCAGTAGGGGGCCGGGGCACTGAAGCTTTCTTT. Its translation is CASSVGGRGTEAFF.

The chain has TRBV30 and TRBJ1-1; D gene uncertain. The germline CDR1 and CDR2 sequences are GTSNPN and SVGIG (reference sequence). The V end was cut by 2 bases, the J end by 10 bases, with 14 bases between. CDR3 length: 12 amino acids. The CDR3 DNA sequence: TGTGCCTGGAGTCCATGGGAAGGTGTAGCTTTCTTT. This sequence encodes CAWSPWEGVAFF.

This clonotype was counted ten times or more. The rearrangement links TRBV3-1 to TRBJ1-2; D ambiguous. Germline loops: CDR1 LGHDT, CDR2 YNNKEL (reference sequence). This CDR3 comprises 13 residues. Trimming took off 3 bases at V and 0 bases at J, with 5 bases between the two ends. CDR3 region: CASSQGSNYGYTF. The CDR3 DNA is TGTGCCAGCAGCCAGGGCTCTAACTATGGCTACACCTTC.

At least ten counts were recorded for this clonotype. The rearrangement joins TRBV15 to TRBJ2-5; D is undetermined. There are 13 residues in the CDR3. V was shortened by 5 bases and J by 5 bases, with 12 bases between the two germline ends. Germline V gene sequence: CDR1 LNHNV, CDR2 YYDKDF (reference sequence). In DNA form, the CDR3 reads TGTGCCACCAGCGCCCCGCGACGGGAGACCCAGTACTTC. Residues: CATSAPRRETQYF.

V usage is TRBV20-1 and J usage is TRBJ1-5; D remains unclear. The CDR3 runs to 15 residues. V gave up 1 base and J gave up 7 bases, with 17 bases separating them. The germline CDR1 and CDR2 sequences are DFQATT and SNEGSKA (reference sequence). The CDR3 sequence: CSARGVERAGQPQHF. Written as DNA, the CDR3 is TGCAGTGCTAGAGGCGTGGAGAGGGCCGGGCAGCCCCAGCATTTT.

This rearrangement joins TRBV12-3 or TRBV12-4 to TRBJ2-7, with TRBD1 matching 11 bases. The CDR3 extends over 15 amino acids. The V segment lost 5 bases and the J segment 7 bases; nucleotides outside the gene matches: 10. The CDR3 DNA reads as TGTGCCAGCAGTGACATCGGACAGGGGGCGGGTGAGCAGTACTTC. This translates into CASSDIGQGAGEQYF.

This clonotype appeared many times. V usage is TRBV28 and J usage is TRBJ1-4; D is unclear. CDR1 is MDHEN and CDR2 is SYDVKM in the germline V gene. V was trimmed by 3 bases and J by 7 bases, leaving 15 bases between them. The CDR3 contains 15 residues. CDR3 sequence (DNA): TGTGCCAGCAGTTTCCAACCTGGAGTTGGTGAAAAACTGTTTTTT. It yields the protein CASSFQPGVGEKLFF.

This clonotype was detected many times. CDR3 nucleotides: TGTGCCAGCAGCTCACCGGGACAGGGCTTGGGCTACACCTTC. Protein product: CASSSPGQGLGYTF. The V call is TRBV28, the J call TRBJ1-2, with 9 bases matching TRBD1. Germline CDR1 MDHEN, CDR2 SYDVKM. Losses at the gene ends were 6 bases for V and 8 bases for J; bases not matched to a gene: 10. The CDR3 length is 14 residues.

The DNA for the CDR3 is TGTGCCAGCAGTTCGTCTGATTTATTCTATGGCTACACCTTC. The encoded protein is CASSSSDLFYGYTF. This chain links TRBV6-2 or TRBV6-3 with TRBJ1-2; D is unclear. This CDR3 comprises 14 residues. Per the germline V gene, CDR1 is MNHEY and CDR2 is SVGEGT. Trimming shortened V by 4 bases and J by 4 bases, and 13 bases separated the two germline ends.

This clonotype was detected once. An end of the junction does not agree with germline; a read error may underlie this. The gene calls are TRBV3-1 and TRBJ2-7; 8 bases are a match to TRBD1. Germline V gives CDR1 LGHDT, CDR2 YNNKEL (reference sequence). This CDR3 region has 15 residues. The CDR3, as DNA: TGTGCCAGCGGCCAAGAAGGGACAGGAAGGAGCGAGCAGTACTTC. Its protein product is CASGQEGTGRSEQYF.

This clonotype was counted between two and nine times. The chain carries TRBV27 and TRBJ2-7; TRBD2 might be the D (5 bases). Trimming removed 4 bases at V and 3 bases at J, with 13 bases between. The CDR3 is 14 residues long. Germline CDR1 MNHEY, CDR2 SMNVEV (reference sequence). The DNA for the CDR3 is TGTGCCAGCAGTTATCTTGGGGAGAACTACGAGCAGTACTTC. It translates to CASSYLGENYEQYF.